A single sample is the source of the 2 T cell receptor beta chains below, sequenced in a study of T cell responses to AZD1222 COVID-19 vaccine. The table came from immunoSEQ multiplex PCR; TCRdb's copy has only in-frame clones and leaves some out. Among about 83,000 clones listed, around nine tenths were seen once. This sample comprised peripheral blood, obtained on day 0 of MenACWY control vaccination. These receptor sequences come from an adult in good health.

This sequence joins TRBV28 and TRBJ1-5; D is ambiguous. Germline lookup yields CDR1 MDHEN and CDR2 SYDVKM. The CDR3 spans 17 residues. V lost 1 base to trimming and J lost 0 bases, with 13 bases between them. The DNA for the CDR3 is TGTGCCAGCAGTTTATACCAACAGCCCTATAGCAATCAGCCCCAGCATTTT. Translation gives CASSLYQQPYSNQPQHF.

This clone was seen a single time. The V gene is TRBV7-7, the J gene TRBJ2-1; 11 positions agree with TRBD2. CDR1 and CDR2 from the germline V gene are SSHAT and FNYEAQ (reference sequence). This CDR3 spans 15 amino acids. The trim removed 4 bases at V and 3 bases at J, leaving 2 bases unmatched. CDR3 amino acids: CASSWGLAVYNEQFF. In nucleotides, the CDR3 is TGTGCCAGCAGCTGGGGACTAGCGGTCTACAATGAGCAGTTCTTC. The whole variable domain, filled in from reference TRBV7-7 and TRBJ2-1, reads GAGVSQSPRYKVTKRGQDVTLRCDPISSHATLYWYQQALGQGPEFLTYFNYEAQPDKSGLPSDRFSAERPEGSISTLTIQRTEQRDSAMYRCASSWGLAVYNEQFFGPGTRLTVL.